This T cell receptor beta chain was observed in a study of early T cells in non-severe SARS-CoV-2 infection. Across the study: Sequencing of bulk RNA from unsorted whole blood was done, without chain pairing.

Individual cDNA molecules received unique molecular identifiers during library preparation. TCRdb redid the calling of the 5' RACE reads with MiXCR, one entry per CDR3 protein. The sample gives more than 50,000 distinct CDR3 sequences, roughly 13% of which show up once; 10% is in the top ten. V shed 6 bases and J shed 8 bases, with 7 bases lying between them. This CDR3 comprises 11 residues. CDR1 and CDR2 (germline): MNHNY, SVGAGI (reference sequence). Sequenced sample: whole blood. This sequence originates from an adult who was a healthcare worker with PCR-confirmed SARS-CoV-2 infection or an uninfected control (not recorded which). V and J are TRBV6-6 and TRBJ2-2; the D is unclear. CDR3 sequence reads: CASRTAGELFF. The CDR3 DNA is TGTGCCAGCAGGACGGCAGGGGAGCTGTTTTTT.